What follows are 28 T cell receptor beta chains derived from one specimen sequenced in a study of T cells after yellow fever vaccination. TCRdb re-called the 5' RACE reads through MiXCR, storing one row per CDR3 protein. The data contain 300,000 to 450,000 distinct CDR3 sequences, roughly 8.3% of them seen just once; the ten biggest clones take up approximately 15%. Source: PBMCs, taken roughly 45 days after the first yellow fever vaccination. These receptors came from a man younger than 35 who received the YFV17D yellow fever vaccine.

The sample holds many counts of this clonotype. CDR3 residues: CASSGTSTDTQYF. CDR3 in DNA: TGTGCCAGCAGTGGGACTAGCACAGATACGCAGTATTTT. The chain has TRBV12-3 or TRBV12-4 and TRBJ2-3; maybe TRBD2 (6 bases). This CDR3 spans 13 amino acids. V lost 5 bases, J lost 0 bases, and 6 bases lay in between.

The V call is TRBV30, the J call TRBJ2-7; maybe TRBD1 (7 bases). The V and J ends lost 6 bases and 2 bases respectively, with 29 bases between them. The CDR3 extends over 18 amino acids. The V gene's germline CDR1 is GTSNPN and CDR2 SVGIG (reference sequence). The CDR3 is CACLARGKRLASTYEQYF. CDR3 nucleotides: TGTGCCTGCCTCGCCAGGGGGAAACGGCTAGCGAGTACCTACGAGCAGTACTTC.

This clonotype has more than one count but fewer than ten. V is TRBV5-4 and J is TRBJ1-5, with D perhaps matching TRBD1 (5 bases). CDR3 size: 14 residues. V lost 0 bases and J lost 8, with 12 bases in between. Germline lookup yields CDR1 SGHNT and CDR2 YYREEE (reference sequence). In DNA form, the CDR3 reads TGTGCCAGCAGCTTGGGAATTCCGGGGGAGCCCCAGCATTTT. Translation: CASSLGIPGEPQHF.

Of note for this clonotype: A read error may produce the germline difference seen at one junction end. The V gene is TRBV5-1, the J gene TRBJ2-7; D is possibly TRBD1 or TRBD2 (5 bases each). This CDR3 is built from 14 residues. In germline, CDR1 is SGHRS, CDR2 YFSETQ. The CDR3 DNA reads as TGCGCCAGCAGAGTCTCAGGGACCCCCTACGAGCAGCACTTC. Translated, it gives CASRVSGTPYEQHF.

The chain employs TRBV7-3 and TRBJ2-3; the D call may be TRBD1 or TRBD2 (5 bases each). The CDR3 totals 16 residues. Trimming shortened V by 5 bases and J by 1 base, and 16 bases separated the two germline ends. The germline V gene encodes CDR1 SGHTA and CDR2 FQGTGA. CDR3 nucleotide sequence: TGTGCCAGCAGCCCTTTAGCGACAGCCGGCACAGATACGCAGTATTTT. Amino acids: CASSPLATAGTDTQYF.

This clonotype was detected a few times. DNA for the CDR3: TGCGCCAGCAGTCAAATAATGCGGCAGACCTACGAGCAGTACGTC. Translation: CASSQIMRQTYEQYV. This chain connects TRBV23-1 to TRBJ2-7; D gene uncertain. TRBV23-1 belongs to the ORF category, with a function that is uncertain. The CDR3 loop spans 15 amino acids. Trimming left V 2 bases short and J 2 bases short, with 13 bases between.

The V and J genes are TRBV28 and TRBJ1-2; D is undetermined. The CDR3 sequence is 13 residues long. Trimming took 8 bases from V and 4 from J, leaving 14 bases between them. CDR1 and CDR2 (germline): MDHEN, SYDVKM. The CDR3 protein is CASSGRALYGYTF. In nucleotides, the CDR3 is TGTGCCAGCTCGGGCAGAGCCCTCTATGGCTACACCTTC.

The chain couples TRBV6-1 to TRBJ1-5; D uncertain. The V and J ends lost 7 bases and 3 bases respectively, with 16 bases between them. CDR3 length: 15 residues. Germline loops: CDR1 MNHNS, CDR2 SASEGT. CDR3 in amino acids: CASTGATNFNQPQHF. DNA for the CDR3: TGTGCCAGCACAGGTGCTACCAATTTCAATCAGCCCCAGCATTTT.

V usage is TRBV6-2 or TRBV6-3 and J usage is TRBJ2-1; the match to TRBD2 covers 8 bases. This CDR3 has 19 amino acids. The germline gives CDR1 MNHEY, CDR2 SVGEGT. V shed 3 bases and J 4 bases; nucleotides not matched to a gene: 17. The CDR3, as DNA: TGTGCCAGCAGTTATGAGATGGCGGGGGGCCTGTCAAAATACAATGAGCAGTTCTTC. Translation gives CASSYEMAGGLSKYNEQFF.

This clonotype was seen more than once but under ten times. The chain is built from TRBV6-5 and TRBJ2-1, with D hard to call. The CDR3 loop spans 13 amino acids. Germline assignment: CDR1 MNHEY and CDR2 SVGAGI. Trimming took 0 bases from V and 5 from J, leaving 5 bases between them. The CDR3 reads CASSYSANNEQFF. Written as DNA, the CDR3 is TGTGCCAGCAGTTACTCGGCAAACAATGAGCAGTTCTTC.

CDR3: CASSPTDSYEQYF. CDR3 coding DNA: TGTGCCAGCAGCCCGACGGACTCCTACGAGCAGTACTTC. This chain connects TRBV7-6 to TRBJ2-7; no firm D call. The CDR3 consists of 13 residues. Deletions cut 5 bases from V and 0 bases from J, with 8 bases between. CDR1 SGHVS and CDR2 FNYEAQ come from the germline V gene.

This chain uses TRBV29-1 with TRBJ2-5, with D unclear. V lost 1 base and J 9 bases, leaving 6 bases between the germline ends. Per the germline V gene, CDR1 is SQVTM and CDR2 is ANQGSEA. This CDR3 contains 10 residues. CDR3 amino acids: CSVEGGPQYF. CDR3 bases: TGCAGCGTTGAAGGGGGTCCCCAGTACTTC.

Only a few counts were recorded for this clonotype. This chain links TRBV19 with TRBJ1-4; D is undetermined. Germline-derived CDR1 and CDR2 are LNHDA and SQIVND (reference sequence). The CDR3 has 16 amino acids. V gave up 3 bases and J gave up 3 bases, with 14 bases separating them. This chain's CDR3 is CASSMAFGRANEKLFF. The CDR3 nucleotides read TGTGCCAGTAGTATGGCATTCGGCCGGGCTAATGAAAAACTGTTTTTT.

The chain couples TRBV7-8 to TRBJ2-7, with D perhaps matching TRBD1 (5 bases). This CDR3 has 15 residues. Between the trimmed V and J ends, which lost 5 bases and 1 base, there was a span of 15 bases. Germline V gene lookup returns CDR1 SGHVS and CDR2 FQNEAQ. CDR3 bases: TGTGCCAGCAGCCGTACCGGCTCAGGGTCCTACGAGCAGTACTTC. This gives the protein CASSRTGSGSYEQYF. The whole variable domain, filled in from reference TRBV7-8 and TRBJ2-7, reads GAGVSQSPRYKVAKRGQDVALRCDPISGHVSLFWYQQALGQGPEFLTYFQNEAQLDKSGLPSDRFFAERPEGSVSTLKIQRTQQEDSAVYLCASSRTGSGSYEQYFGPGTRLTVT.

This clonotype was seen a few times. The chain links TRBV5-8 to TRBJ1-5; a possible D gene is TRBD1 (5 bases). Germline loops: CDR1 SGHTS, CDR2 YDEGEE. The V gene lost 0 bases and the J gene lost 7 bases, with 8 bases spanning the gap. The CDR3 contains 13 residues. CDR3: CASSLAGIQPQHF. In nucleotides, the CDR3 is TGTGCCAGCAGCTTGGCAGGGATCCAGCCCCAGCATTTT.

The CDR3 DNA is TGTGCCAACAGAAGGGGACACACCGGGGAGCTGTTTTTT. Its protein product is CANRRGHTGELFF. The chain employs TRBV7-3 and TRBJ2-2, with D possibly called TRBD1 or TRBD2 (5 bases each). CDR1 SGHTA and CDR2 FQGTGA come from the germline V gene. This CDR3 region has 13 residues. Trimming cost V 10 bases and J 3 bases, with 12 bases left between them.

This clonotype appeared a few times. The rearrangement uses TRBV7-3 and TRBJ1-6; D is ambiguous. V was shortened by 2 bases and J by 10 bases, with 12 bases between the two germline ends. Per the germline V gene, CDR1 is SGHTA and CDR2 is FQGTGA. The CDR3 spans 14 residues. The CDR3 loop reads CASSLWAQRSPLHF. CDR3 sequence (DNA): TGTGCCAGCAGCTTATGGGCTCAGAGGTCACCCCTCCACTTT.

J is TRBJ1-1 and V is TRBV29-1, with a tentative D call TRBD1 (5 bases). V dropped 2 bases and J dropped 8 bases, with 18 bases sitting between them. The germline V gene has CDR1 SQVTM and CDR2 ANQGSEA. The length of the CDR3 is 14 residues. The DNA of the CDR3 is TGCAGCGTTGAAAATCCCCGGGACGAGAGGGAAGCTTTCTTT. This gives the protein CSVENPRDEREAFF.

This clonotype was counted between two and nine times. The chain uses TRBV21-1 and TRBJ1-2; the D call of TRBD1 is as the table states it, not checked on the DNA. TRBV21-1 constitutes a pseudogene. The CDR3 sequence is 16 residues long. The CDR3, as DNA: TGTGCCAGCAGCAAACCCTATCCCCGACGGATCTATGGCTACACCTTC. This gives the protein CASSKPYPRRIYGYTF.

This clonotype was seen a few times. The chain employs TRBV6-5 and TRBJ1-1; 8 bases align to TRBD1. The CDR3 is 15 amino acids. Germline-derived CDR1 and CDR2 are MNHEY and SVGAGI. The junction had 9 bases not matched to a gene; V was cut back by 4 bases and J by 5 bases. CDR3 coding DNA: TGTGCCAGCAGTTCCGCGACAGGGGTAGGGACTGAAGCTTTCTTT. Translation: CASSSATGVGTEAFF.

The genes are TRBV30 and TRBJ2-1; 7 bases align to TRBD1. Germline V gene lookup returns CDR1 GTSNPN and CDR2 SVGIG (reference sequence). Trimming removed 3 bases from V and 9 bases from J; junction bases left unmatched: 11. The CDR3 spans 14 residues. CDR3 region: CAWRRDRDRVEQFF. The CDR3 region has the DNA TGTGCCTGGAGACGTGACAGGGATCGTGTTGAGCAGTTCTTC.

The chain uses TRBV7-2 and TRBJ2-7; D not certain. Per the germline V gene, CDR1 is SGHTA and CDR2 is FQGNSA. The V gene lost 5 bases and the J gene lost 2 bases, with 10 bases spanning the gap. The CDR3 length is 13 residues. The CDR3 nucleotides read TGTGCCAGCAGCATATCGACCGCCTACGAGCAGTACGTC. Translated: CASSISTAYEQYV.

This clonotype was detected a few times. This chain links TRBV7-9 with TRBJ1-6, with unresolved D. Trimming stripped 5 bases from V and 0 bases from J, with 14 bases between. Germline V gene lookup returns CDR1 SEHNR and CDR2 FQNEAQ (reference sequence). The CDR3 runs 17 residues. The CDR3 DNA follows: TGTGCCAGCAGCCCTAGGACGGCGAGCTCCTATAATTCACCCCTCCACTTT. Protein product: CASSPRTASSYNSPLHF.

This clonotype came up a few times. The chain uses TRBV7-9 and TRBJ1-5, with D unresolved. CDR3 length equals 12 residues. CDR1 and CDR2 from the germline V gene are SEHNR and FQNEAQ (reference sequence). Trimming took off 2 bases at V and 10 bases at J, with 9 bases between the two ends. The CDR3 is CASSLQREPQHF. DNA of the CDR3: TGTGCCAGCAGCTTACAAAGGGAACCCCAGCATTTT.

This clonotype was picked up a small number of times. CDR3 amino acids: CASSSLPGVYGYTF. CDR3 DNA: TGTGCCAGCAGTTCTCTGCCCGGGGTATATGGCTACACCTTC. The rearrangement links TRBV27 to TRBJ1-2; D remains unclear. The germline V gene encodes CDR1 MNHEY and CDR2 SMNVEV (reference sequence). The ends were cut back, 4 bases at V and 5 bases at J, with 14 bases in the middle. The CDR3 extends over 14 amino acids.

There are many counts of this clonotype. The chain couples TRBV4-3 to TRBJ1-4; D gene uncertain. Trimming took off 0 bases at V and 3 bases at J, with 11 bases between the two ends. The CDR3 loop spans 16 amino acids. Germline V gene data show CDR1 as LGHNA and CDR2 as YSLEER. In nucleotides, the CDR3 is TGCGCCAGCAGCCAAGATTGGGTTCAGGCTAATGAAAAACTGTTTTTT. Its translation is CASSQDWVQANEKLFF.

This clonotype was counted only a few times. The gene calls are TRBV7-3 and TRBJ2-5; 8 positions agree with TRBD1. The CDR3 is 19 residues long. The J segment lost 1 base and the V segment lost 4 bases, leaving 17 bases of the junction unmatched. In germline, CDR1 is SGHTA, CDR2 FQGTGA. This CDR3 reads CASSSPTTLGQGLQETQYF. The CDR3 DNA reads TGTGCCAGCAGCTCGCCAACAACCTTAGGACAGGGCCTCCAAGAGACCCAGTACTTC. The variable domain in full, completed from reference TRBV7-3 and TRBJ2-5, reads GAGVSQTPSNKVTEKGKYVELRCDPISGHTALYWYRQSLGQGPEFLIYFQGTGAADDSGLPNDRFFAVRPEGSVSTLKIQRTERGDSAVYLCASSSPTTLGQGLQETQYFGPGTRLLVL.

This chain connects TRBV18 to TRBJ2-3; either TRBD1 or TRBD2 may supply D (5 bases each). V lost 2 bases to trimming and J lost 2 bases, with 14 bases between them. The length of the CDR3 is 16 residues. Germline-derived CDR1 and CDR2 are KGHSH and LQKENI. CDR3 nucleotide sequence: TGTGCCAGCTCACCATTTAGGGACCCATCCACAGATACGCAGTATTTT. It specifies CASSPFRDPSTDTQYF.